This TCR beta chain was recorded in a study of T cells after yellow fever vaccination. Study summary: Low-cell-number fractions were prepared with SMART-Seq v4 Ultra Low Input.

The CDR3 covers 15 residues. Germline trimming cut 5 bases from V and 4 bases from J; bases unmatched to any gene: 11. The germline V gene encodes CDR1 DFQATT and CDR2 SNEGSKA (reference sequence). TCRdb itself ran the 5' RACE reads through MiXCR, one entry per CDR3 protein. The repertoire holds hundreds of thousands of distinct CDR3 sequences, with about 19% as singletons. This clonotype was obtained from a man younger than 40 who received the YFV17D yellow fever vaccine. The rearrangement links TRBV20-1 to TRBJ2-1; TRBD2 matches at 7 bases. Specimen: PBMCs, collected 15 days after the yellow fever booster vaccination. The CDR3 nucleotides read TGCAGTGCTGGAGGAGCGGGAAGGGGATACAATGAGCAGTTCTTC. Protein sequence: CSAGGAGRGYNEQFF.